This record looks at one T cell receptor (beta chain) sequence and its context. Its antigen is currently unknown. Every donor was a healthy person donating bone marrow. The data originate from a study of cytomegalovirus exposure and HLA in healthy donors. General observations from the study: Reported results showed that the classifier diagnosed cytomegalovirus status with high specificity and sensitivity. Most sequenced TCRs were rare (though some public TCRs occurred in many donors).

PCR used 60 Vbeta primers and 13 Jbeta primers. TCRdb's table, derived via immunoSEQ multiplex PCR, lists solely in-frame clones and lacks some. This table holds roughly 180,000 clones, almost 85% found once. This receptor was obtained from a man under 40 in good health and CMV-seronegative. Source material: PBMCs.

The CDR3, as DNA: TGTGCCAGCAGTTATTTTGGGGGCTCAAACGAGCAGTACTTC. It translates to CASSYFGGSNEQYF. This chain links TRBV6-6 with TRBJ2-7; D may be TRBD1 (6 bases). The CDR3 contains 14 residues. Germline CDR1 reads MNHNY; CDR2 reads SVGAGI (reference sequence). V lost 3 bases and J lost 5, with 14 bases in between.